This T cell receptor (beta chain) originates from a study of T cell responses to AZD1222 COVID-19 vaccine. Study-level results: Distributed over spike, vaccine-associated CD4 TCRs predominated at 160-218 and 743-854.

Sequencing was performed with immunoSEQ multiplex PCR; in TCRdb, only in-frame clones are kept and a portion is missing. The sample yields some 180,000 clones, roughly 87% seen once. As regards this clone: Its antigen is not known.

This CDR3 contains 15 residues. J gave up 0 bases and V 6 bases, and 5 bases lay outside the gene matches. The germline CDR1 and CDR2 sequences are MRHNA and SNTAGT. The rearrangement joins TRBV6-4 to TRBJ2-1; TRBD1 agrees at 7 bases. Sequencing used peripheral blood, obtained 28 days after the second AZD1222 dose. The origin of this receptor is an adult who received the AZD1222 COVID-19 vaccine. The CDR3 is CASSVDRSSYNEQFF. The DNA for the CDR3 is TGTGCCAGCAGCGTGGACAGGAGCTCCTACAATGAGCAGTTCTTC.